A selection of T cell receptor beta chains follows, all from one sample in a study of blood T cell repertoires in COVID-19. Generated by immunoSEQ multiplex PCR, the TCRdb table keeps only in-frame clones and is missing some. Among over 350,000 clones listed, around nine tenths were seen once. Sequencing was performed on PBMCs or T cells enriched from blood (not recorded which). Source of these receptors: a woman between 18 and 29 years old who had recovered from COVID-19. Both conserved end residues are part of each CDR3. A D gene is named only where the DNA matches it firmly. Size is stated for part of the rows, as once, few or many counts, or as a class when the clone is expanded.

TRBJ2-5 TRBD2 TRBV5-4 . CASNKGLAEETQYF TGTGCCAGCAACAAGGGACTAGCGGAAGAGACCCAGTACTTC
TRBJ2-1 . TRBV9 . CASSRQYNEQFF TGTGCCAGCAGCCGACAGTACAATGAGCAGTTCTTC
TRBJ2-7 TRBD1 TRBV19 . CASNPTGENEQYF TGTGCCAGTAACCCAACAGGGGAGAACGAGCAGTACTTC
TRBJ2-7 . TRBV30 few CAWSPQSHEQYF TGTGCCTGGAGTCCCCAGTCCCACGAGCAGTACTTC
TRBJ2-7 TRBD2 TRBV19 . CASSTWGGERYEQYF TGTGCCAGTAGTACCTGGGGAGGGGAGAGGTACGAGCAGTACTTC
TRBJ1-4 TRBD1 TRBV28 . CASSRDRYEKLFF TGTGCCAGCAGCCGGGACAGATATGAAAAACTGTTTTTT
TRBJ2-5 TRBD1 TRBV19 . CASSKNRGETQYF TGTGCCAGTAGTAAAAACAGGGGCGAGACCCAGTACTTC
TRBJ1-1 . TRBV30 . CAWSSRTEAFF TGTGCCTGGAGTAGTCGGACTGAAGCTTTCTTT
TRBJ2-7 TRBD2 TRBV7-2 . CASSSGTTSYEQYF TGTGCCAGCAGCTCCGGGACTACCTCCTACGAGCAGTACTTC
TRBJ2-1 TRBD2 TRBV29-1 once CSVEEKRDSSYNEQFF TGCAGCGTTGAAGAGAAGCGGGATAGCTCCTACAATGAGCAGTTCTTC
TRBJ2-3 TRBD2 TRBV9 . CASSVGPAPSGYGDTQYF TGTGCCAGCAGCGTAGGCCCTGCTCCTAGCGGGTATGGAGATACGCAGTATTTT
TRBJ2-5 TRBD1 TRBV27 . CASSPGQGETQYF TGTGCCAGCAGTCCGGGACAGGGAGAGACCCAGTACTTC
TRBJ1-6 TRBD1 TRBV4-2 . CASSQEADRGHSPLHF TGTGCCAGCAGCCAAGAGGCGGACAGGGGGCATTCACCCCTCCACTTT
TRBJ2-1 TRBD1 TRBV28 . CASSFLGQGRALDNEQFF TGTGCCAGCAGTTTCCTTGGACAGGGTAGGGCTCTGGACAATGAGCAGTTCTTC
TRBJ1-1 TRBD1 TRBV19 . CASSISTTGGLGEAFF TGTGCCAGTAGTATATCTACGACAGGGGGGTTGGGTGAAGCTTTCTTT
TRBJ2-7 . TRBV5-5 . CASSAGPRRGATYEQYF TGTGCCAGCAGCGCAGGCCCGCGTCGGGGGGCAACCTACGAGCAGTACTTC
TRBJ2-1 TRBD2 TRBV5-1 . CASSLAGSSYNEQFF TGCGCCAGCAGCCTAGCGGGGAGCTCCTACAATGAGCAGTTCTTC
TRBJ1-2 TRBD1 TRBV5-1 . CASSLPRQGPDGYTF TGCGCCAGCAGCTTACCTCGACAGGGGCCAGATGGCTACACCTTC
TRBJ2-1 . TRBV19 . CASSIRKLRGTPDSSYNEQFF TGTGCCAGTAGTATAAGAAAACTCCGGGGTACTCCAGACTCTTCCTACAATGAGCAGTTCTTC
TRBJ1-5 . TRBV27 . CASSFRAGGWNQPQHF TGTGCCAGCAGTTTCAGGGCGGGGGGGTGGAATCAGCCCCAGCATTTT
TRBJ2-3 . TRBV3-1/TRBV3-2 . CASSQAYSSSTDTQYF TGTGCCAGCAGCCAAGCATACTCCTCTAGCACAGATACGCAGTATTTT
TRBJ2-7 . TRBV4-1 . CASSFRGAGGTYEQYF TGCGCCAGCAGCTTCAGGGGGGCAGGGGGAACCTACGAGCAGTACTTC
TRBJ1-4 TRBD1 TRBV18 . CASSTTGMGTNEKLFF TGTGCCAGCTCAACGACAGGGATGGGGACTAATGAAAAACTGTTTTTT
TRBJ1-1 TRBD1 TRBV20-1 once CSASRGGPNTEAFF TGCAGTGCTAGTAGAGGGGGCCCGAACACTGAAGCTTTCTTT
TRBJ2-7 . TRBV7-6 . CASSFKWGGAHEQYF TGTGCCAGCAGCTTCAAATGGGGGGGGGCCCACGAGCAGTACTTC
TRBJ2-1 . TRBV2 once CASEWWGGTNEQFF TGTGCCAGCGAGTGGTGGGGAGGTACCAATGAGCAGTTCTTC
TRBJ1-3 . TRBV7-3 . CASSSSDSGNTIYF TGTGCCAGCAGCTCCAGTGACAGTGGAAACACCATATATTTT
TRBJ1-6 . TRBV7-2 . CASSFQQGNSPLHF TGTGCCAGCAGCTTCCAACAGGGTAATTCACCCCTCCACTTT
TRBJ1-1 . TRBV7-9 . CATGGDPFRTEAFF TGTGCCACCGGAGGGGACCCCTTTCGCACTGAAGCTTTCTTT
TRBJ1-1 . TRBV7-3 . CASSLSRVNTEAFF TGTGCCAGCAGCCTATCGAGGGTGAACACTGAAGCTTTCTTT
TRBJ1-2 . TRBV7-2 . CASSLDPGMRYGYTF TGTGCCAGCAGCTTAGATCCGGGGATGAGGTATGGCTACACCTTC
TRBJ2-7 . TRBV6-5 . CASTTWPGGLVEQYF TGTGCCAGCACCACATGGCCAGGGGGGTTAGTCGAGCAGTACTTC
TRBJ2-7 TRBD2 TRBV7-2 . CASSYSGGDYEQYF TGTGCCAGCAGCTATAGCGGGGGGGACTACGAGCAGTACTTC
TRBJ1-1 . TRBV2 . CASSEFWGGAKGTEAFF TGTGCCAGCAGCGAATTCTGGGGGGGCGCGAAGGGCACTGAAGCTTTCTTT
TRBJ2-2 . TRBV6-5 . CASTDTGSHTGELFF TGTGCCAGCACCGACACTGGGTCGCACACCGGGGAGCTGTTTTTT
TRBJ2-2 TRBD2 TRBV7-3 . CASSPSGGISTGELFF TGTGCCAGCAGCCCGAGCGGGGGCATTTCTACCGGGGAGCTGTTTTTT
TRBJ2-5 . TRBV21-1 . CASKIPQETQYF TGTGCCAGCAAAATCCCTCAAGAGACCCAGTACTTC
TRBJ1-2 . TRBV5-1 . CASSPTAVLRNGYTF TGCGCCAGCAGCCCAACGGCGGTTCTGAGAAATGGCTACACCTTC
TRBJ1-4 TRBD1 TRBV7-9 . CASRGTGNEKLFF TGTGCCAGCAGGGGGACAGGGAATGAAAAACTGTTTTTT
TRBJ1-1 . TRBV5-1 . CASSYGRTVLNEAFF TGCGCCAGCAGCTACGGGCGGACAGTCCTGAATGAAGCTTTCTTT
TRBJ1-2 TRBD1 TRBV5-1 . CASSSTPPGQGDYTF TGCGCCAGCAGTTCCACTCCACCGGGACAGGGGGACTACACCTTC
TRBJ2-7 . TRBV9 . CASSQGPYEQYF TGTGCCAGTTCCCAGGGTCCCTACGAGCAGTACTTC
TRBJ2-5 . TRBV18 . CASSPLLQETQYF TGTGCCAGCTCACCCCTCCTACAAGAGACCCAGTACTTC
TRBJ1-1 . TRBV25-1 . CASSPPGDEAFF TGTGCCAGCTCTCCCCCCGGGGATGAAGCTTTCTTT
TRBJ2-1 TRBD1 TRBV6-5 . CASSGQAYNEQFF TGTGCCAGCAGCGGACAGGCCTACAATGAGCAGTTCTTC
TRBJ1-5 . TRBV27 . CASRQYSNQPQHF TGTGCCAGCAGACAGTATAGCAATCAGCCCCAGCATTTT
TRBJ1-1 TRBD1 TRBV7-3 . CASSTWTGVSAFF TGTGCCAGCAGCACCTGGACAGGGGTTTCAGCTTTCTTT
TRBJ1-2 TRBD1 TRBV3-1/TRBV3-2 . CASSPQDRGHYGYTF TGTGCCAGCAGCCCACAAGACAGGGGGCACTATGGCTACACCTTC
TRBJ1-1 . TRBV30 . CAWSVQGGRGIEAFF TGTGCCTGGAGTGTACAAGGTGGCCGCGGTATCGAAGCTTTCTTT
TRBJ1-5 . TRBV4-2 . CASSQYDSTNQPQHF TGTGCCAGCAGCCAATATGACTCTACCAATCAGCCCCAGCATTTT
TRBJ2-1 TRBD2 TRBV9 . CASSLTSGAYNEQFF TGTGCCAGCAGCTTGACTAGCGGGGCGTACAATGAGCAGTTCTTC
TRBJ1-2 TRBD1 TRBV6-5 . CASSQGQQNYGGYTF TGTGCCAGCAGTCAGGGACAGCAGAACTATGGAGGCTACACCTTC
TRBJ2-3 . TRBV7-2 . CASSSNRVSDTQYF TGTGCCAGCAGTTCGAACAGGGTCAGCGATACGCAGTATTTT
TRBJ1-2 . TRBV3-1/TRBV3-2 . CASSQALTGTYGYTF TGTGCCAGCAGCCAAGCCCTAACAGGGACCTATGGCTACACCTTC
TRBJ1-6 TRBD1 TRBV6-5 . CASGTGQNSPLHF TGTGCCAGCGGGACAGGGCAAAATTCACCCCTCCACTTT